A single T cell receptor (beta chain) is shown here with its context. Clones were read by immunoSEQ multiplex PCR, and TCRdb kept only the in-frame ones, dropping some. The sample includes roughly 250,000 clones, around four fifths of them seen just once. The entry originates in a study of blood T cell repertoires in COVID-19. Germline V gene lookup returns CDR1 SNHLY and CDR2 FYNNEI. The CDR3 extends over 16 amino acids. The J segment lost 1 base and the V segment lost 6 bases, leaving 11 bases of the junction unmatched. The sample consisted of peripheral blood. The genes are TRBV2 and TRBJ1-1; 7 bases match TRBD1. This clonotype was obtained from a woman aged 35 to 49 with active or convalescent COVID-19. In DNA, the CDR3 is TGTGCCAGCAGCCGGGACAGAGCTGTTAAGAACACTGAAGCTTTCTTT. Translated, it gives CASSRDRAVKNTEAFF.